This T cell receptor (beta chain) was documented in a study of cytomegalovirus exposure and HLA in healthy donors. As for the study in general: The approximately 120 validation repertoires were produced on the same platform as the 650 or so repertoires of the first cohort. This was reported in a later analysis.

The data were produced by immunoSEQ multiplex PCR, yet TCRdb's version contains in-frame clones alone and is incomplete. The sample has fewer than 350,000 clones; approximately 87% are singletons. CDR1 is SGHDT, CDR2 YYEEEE, per germline. CDR3 length: 14 amino acids. Trimming took 2 bases from V and 3 from J, leaving 11 bases between them. The clonotype comes from a woman aged 18 to 35 in good health and CMV-seronegative. Sequencing input: PBMCs. This chain links TRBV5-6 with TRBJ2-5; D might be TRBD1 (6 bases). CDR3 sequence (DNA): TGTGCCAGCAGCTTTTTCAGGGGCGAAGAGACCCAGTACTTC. Its translation is CASSFFRGEETQYF.